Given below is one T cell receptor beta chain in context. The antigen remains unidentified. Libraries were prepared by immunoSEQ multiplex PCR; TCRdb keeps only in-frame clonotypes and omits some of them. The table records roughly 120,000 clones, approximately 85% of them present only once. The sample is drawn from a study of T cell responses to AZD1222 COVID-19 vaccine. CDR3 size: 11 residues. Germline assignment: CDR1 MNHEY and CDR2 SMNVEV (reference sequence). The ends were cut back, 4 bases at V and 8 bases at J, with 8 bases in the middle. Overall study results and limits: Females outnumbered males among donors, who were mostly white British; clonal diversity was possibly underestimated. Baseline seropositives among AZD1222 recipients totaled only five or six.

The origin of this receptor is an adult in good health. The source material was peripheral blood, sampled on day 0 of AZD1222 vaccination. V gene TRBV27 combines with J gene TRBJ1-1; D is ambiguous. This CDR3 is CASSSGVEAFF. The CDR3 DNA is TGTGCCAGCAGTTCCGGGGTAGAAGCTTTCTTT.